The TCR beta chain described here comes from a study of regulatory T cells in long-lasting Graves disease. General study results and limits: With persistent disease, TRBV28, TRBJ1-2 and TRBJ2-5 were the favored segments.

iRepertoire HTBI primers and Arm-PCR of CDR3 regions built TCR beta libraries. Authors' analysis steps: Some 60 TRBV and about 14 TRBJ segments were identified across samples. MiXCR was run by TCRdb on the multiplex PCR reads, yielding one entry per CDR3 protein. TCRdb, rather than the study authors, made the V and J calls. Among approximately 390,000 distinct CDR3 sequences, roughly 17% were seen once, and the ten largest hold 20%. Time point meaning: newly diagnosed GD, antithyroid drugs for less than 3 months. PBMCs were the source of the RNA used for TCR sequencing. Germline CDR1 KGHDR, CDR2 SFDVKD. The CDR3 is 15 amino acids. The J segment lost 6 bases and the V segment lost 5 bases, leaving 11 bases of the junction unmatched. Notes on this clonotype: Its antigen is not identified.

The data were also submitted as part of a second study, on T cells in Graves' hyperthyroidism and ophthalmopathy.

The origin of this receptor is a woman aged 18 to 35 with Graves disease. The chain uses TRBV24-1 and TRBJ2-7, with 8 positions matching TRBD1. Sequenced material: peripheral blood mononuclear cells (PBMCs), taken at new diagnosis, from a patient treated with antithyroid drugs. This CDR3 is CATSAFTGGASEQYF. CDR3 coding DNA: TGTGCCACCAGTGCCTTTACAGGGGGTGCGAGCGAGCAGTACTTC.